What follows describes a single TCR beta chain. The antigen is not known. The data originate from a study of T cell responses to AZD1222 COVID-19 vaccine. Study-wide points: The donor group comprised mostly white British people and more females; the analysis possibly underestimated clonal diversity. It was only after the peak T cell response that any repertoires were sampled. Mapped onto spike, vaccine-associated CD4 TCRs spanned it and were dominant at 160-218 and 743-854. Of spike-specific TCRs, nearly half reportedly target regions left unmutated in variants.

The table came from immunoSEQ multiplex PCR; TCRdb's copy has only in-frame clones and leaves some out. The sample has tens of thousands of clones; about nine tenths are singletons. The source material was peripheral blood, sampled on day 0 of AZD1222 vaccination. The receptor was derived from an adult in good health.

The CDR3 bases are TGTGCCAGCAGAGGACTAGGGATTAGGGAGCAGTTCTTC. This translates into CASRGLGIREQFF. The J gene is TRBJ2-1, the V gene TRBV11-2; 7 bases align to TRBD2. V gave up 6 bases and J gave up 10 bases; unmatched junction bases: 9. This CDR3 spans 13 amino acids. The germline V gene has CDR1 SGHAT and CDR2 FQNNGV.